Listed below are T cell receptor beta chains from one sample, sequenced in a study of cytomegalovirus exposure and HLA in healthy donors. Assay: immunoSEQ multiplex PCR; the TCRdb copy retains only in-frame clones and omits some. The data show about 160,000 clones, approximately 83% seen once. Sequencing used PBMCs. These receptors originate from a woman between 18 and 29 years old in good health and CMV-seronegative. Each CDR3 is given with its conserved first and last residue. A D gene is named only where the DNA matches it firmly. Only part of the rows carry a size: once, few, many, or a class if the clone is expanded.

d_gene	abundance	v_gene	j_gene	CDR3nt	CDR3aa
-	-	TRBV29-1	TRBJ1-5	TGCAGCGTTGTTATCTCAGGCAATCAGCCCCAGCATTTT	CSVVISGNQPQHF
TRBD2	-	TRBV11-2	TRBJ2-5	TGTGCCAGCAGCCACAGGAGCGGGGATGGGGCGGCCCAGTACTTC	CASSHRSGDGAAQYF
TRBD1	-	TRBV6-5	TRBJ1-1	TGTGCCAGCAGTTACTCTAATAGGGGGCTTTCTGAAGCTTTCTTT	CASSYSNRGLSEAFF
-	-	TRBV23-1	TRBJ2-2	TGCGCCACCCGCACGGGGGAGAAGGGCCGACGGGACACCGGGGAGCTGTTTTTT	CATRTGEKGRRDTGELFF
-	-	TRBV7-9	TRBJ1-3	TGTGCCAGCAGCCCAGCTACCGACACCGCGCTTGGAAACACCATATATTTT	CASSPATDTALGNTIYF
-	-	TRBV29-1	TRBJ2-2	TGCAGCGTTGATATCGGAGTCACCGGGGAGCTGTTTTTT	CSVDIGVTGELFF
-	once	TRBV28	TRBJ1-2	TGTGCCAGCAGTTTATGGGGGACTACCCAAGAGGACTATGGCTACACCTTC	CASSLWGTTQEDYGYTF
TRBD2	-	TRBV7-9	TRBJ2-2	TGTGCCAGCAGCGCCCCCGGGACTAGTTGGGCCGGGGAGCTGTTTTTT	CASSAPGTSWAGELFF
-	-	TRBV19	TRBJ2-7	TGTGCCAGTAGGAACCGGGACAAGGTATCCTACGAGCAGTACTTC	CASRNRDKVSYEQYF
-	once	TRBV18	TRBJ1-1	TGTGCCAGCTCACCACCGGGAAGAAGGGGAACTGAAGCTTTCTTT	CASSPPGRRGTEAFF
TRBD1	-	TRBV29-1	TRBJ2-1	TGCAGCGGCACCGGGACAGTAGGCAATGAGCAGTTCTTC	CSGTGTVGNEQFF
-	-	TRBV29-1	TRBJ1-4	TGCAGCGTTGATTTGGAGAGTAATGAAAAACTGTTTTTT	CSVDLESNEKLFF
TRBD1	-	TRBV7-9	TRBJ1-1	TGTGCCAGCAGCTTTATCGGTATGGGACAGAACAAAGCTTTCTTT	CASSFIGMGQNKAFF
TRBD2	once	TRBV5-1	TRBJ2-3	TGCGCCAGCAGGGCTAGCGGAAGCACAGATACGCAGTATTTT	CASRASGSTDTQYF
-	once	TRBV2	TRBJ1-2	TGTGCCAGCATGAGGGGGGGCTATGGCTACACCTTC	CASMRGGYGYTF
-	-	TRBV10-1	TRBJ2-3	TGCGCCAGCAGTGAGTCGGTCGGGCTAGCCACGCAGTATTTT	CASSESVGLATQYF
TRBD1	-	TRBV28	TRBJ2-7	TGTGCCAGCAGTTTCGCGTACCAGGGGGCTTACGAGCAGTACTTC	CASSFAYQGAYEQYF
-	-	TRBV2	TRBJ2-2	TGTGCCAGCAGGGAGAGGCAGCCCAACACCGGGGAGCTGTTTTTT	CASRERQPNTGELFF
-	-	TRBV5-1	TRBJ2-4	TGCGCCAGCAGCTTGGAACGGAACATTCAGTACTTC	CASSLERNIQYF
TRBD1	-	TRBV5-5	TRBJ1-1	TGTGCCAGCAGCTCTACAGGGGAGAACACTGAAGCTTTCTTT	CASSSTGENTEAFF
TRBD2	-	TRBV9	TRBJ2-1	TGTGCCAGCAGTAAAACCGGGACTAGCCCCAATGAGCAGTTCTTC	CASSKTGTSPNEQFF
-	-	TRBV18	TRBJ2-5	TGTGCCAGCTCAGTACAGGGTGGAGAGACCCAGTACTTC	CASSVQGGETQYF
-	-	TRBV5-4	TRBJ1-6	TGTGCCAGCAGAAGTCCCGGGACACCTAATTCACCCCTCCACTTT	CASRSPGTPNSPLHF
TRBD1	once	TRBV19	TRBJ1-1	TGTGCCAGCAAACCCGGGACAGGGGTAAGGACTGAAGCTTTCTTT	CASKPGTGVRTEAFF
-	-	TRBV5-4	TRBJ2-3	TGTGCCAGCAGCTTGGCCAGGGCGATCACAGATACGCAGTATTTT	CASSLARAITDTQYF
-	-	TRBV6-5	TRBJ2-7	TGTGCCAGCTCTACGCAGGGGTACGAGCAGTACTTC	CASSTQGYEQYF
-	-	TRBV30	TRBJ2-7	TGTGCCTGGAGTACGGGTGTCTACGAGCAGTACTTC	CAWSTGVYEQYF
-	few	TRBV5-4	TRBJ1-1	TGTGCCAGCAGCATACAGGTGAACACTGAAGCTTTCTTT	CASSIQVNTEAFF
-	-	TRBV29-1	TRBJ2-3	TGCAGCGTTGTAATGCGGCCAGATACGCAGTATTTT	CSVVMRPDTQYF
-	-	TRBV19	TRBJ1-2	TGTGCCAGTAGTCCCCGTAACTATGGCTACACCTTC	CASSPRNYGYTF
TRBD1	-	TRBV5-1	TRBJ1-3	TGCGCCAGCAGCAGCTCTGTCGGGACAGGGTCTGGAAACACCATATATTTT	CASSSSVGTGSGNTIYF
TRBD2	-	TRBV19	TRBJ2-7	TGTGCCAGTCCCCGGGGGAGGGCCTACGAGCAGTACTTC	CASPRGRAYEQYF
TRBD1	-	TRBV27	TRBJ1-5	TGTGCCAGCAGTTCGGGACAGGGCAGCCAGCCCCAGCATTTT	CASSSGQGSQPQHF
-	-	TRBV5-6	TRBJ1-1	TGTGCCAGCAGCTTGATAGGGAGTCAACGGCCTGAAGCTTTCTTT	CASSLIGSQRPEAFF
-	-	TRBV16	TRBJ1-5	TGTGCCAGCAGCCACGGGACTCGCGGCAATCAGCCCCAGCATTTT	CASSHGTRGNQPQHF
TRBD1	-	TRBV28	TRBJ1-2	TGTGCCAGCAGTTTGGGACAGTATGGTTTGTCGGGCTACACCTTC	CASSLGQYGLSGYTF
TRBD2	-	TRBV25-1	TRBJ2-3	TGTGCCAGCAGTGCGGGACTAGCCACAGATACGCAGTATTTT	CASSAGLATDTQYF
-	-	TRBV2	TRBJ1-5	TGTGCCAGTACCATGCTAGGGGGACAGCCCCAGCATTTT	CASTMLGGQPQHF